This section outlines one T cell receptor beta chain sequence together with its context. Germline V gene lookup returns CDR1 SNHLY and CDR2 FYNNEI. The CDR3 is made up of 13 amino acids. Trimming removed 6 bases at V and 2 bases at J, with 11 bases between. The data were obtained in a study of somatic mutations in cytotoxic T cells in rheumatoid arthritis. TCRdb keeps only in-frame clones here, not all; method: immunoSEQ multiplex PCR. The sample holds some 27,000 clones, roughly 74% seen once. The chain recombines TRBV2 with TRBJ2-7, with a possible D match to TRBD1 (5 bases). This receptor was obtained from a woman aged 18 to 35 in good health. The sample was CD8+ T cells sorted from blood. CDR3 loop: CASRTVLAYEQYF. In DNA, the CDR3 is TGTGCCAGCAGGACAGTCTTAGCCTACGAGCAGTACTTC.